These 27 T cell receptor beta chains were all obtained from the same sample, sequenced in a study of T cells in Graves' hyperthyroidism and ophthalmopathy. The source material, RNA transcripts, was used to amplify TCR beta CDR3 regions. TCR CDR3 underwent first-round RT-PCR with the HTBI primer set. TCRdb recomputed calls from the multiplex PCR reads with MiXCR, one row per CDR3 protein. There are some 620,000 distinct CDR3 sequences in the sample; roughly 16% occur only once, and 3.8% lies in the top ten. Sequenced: blood. The source is a woman in her 30s with Graves' hyperthyroidism.

Ten or more counts support this clonotype. In DNA form, the CDR3 reads TGTGCCAGCGGCCGGGGGGCGTCTTCCGGTGAGCAGTTCTTC. This translates into CASGRGASSGEQFF. The rearrangement links TRBV12-3 or TRBV12-4 to TRBJ2-1; weak D call: TRBD2 (7 bases). This CDR3 contains 14 residues. V was cut by 8 bases and J by 9 bases, with 20 bases left in between.

The V gene is TRBV18, the J gene TRBJ2-5; 9 bases match TRBD2. The DNA end lines up better with TRBJ2-1; the J call may be wrong. Germline CDR1 reads KGHSH; CDR2 reads LQKENI. The CDR3 is 18 residues long. CDR3 loop: CASSPRRTSSGSQETQFF. DNA of the CDR3: TGTGCCAGCTCACCACGCAGGACGAGTAGCGGGAGCCAAGAGACCCAGTTCTTC.

The V gene is TRBV12-3 or TRBV12-4, the J gene TRBJ2-5; 14 bases are a match to TRBD2. This CDR3 comprises 17 residues. V trimming: 4 bases; J trimming: 1 base; junction bases outside the gene matches: 5. The chain's CDR3 is CASSSRTSGRFQETQYF. DNA of the CDR3: TGTGCCAGCAGTTCTCGGACTAGCGGGAGGTTCCAAGAGACCCAGTACTTC.

This clonotype was counted many times. The chain recombines TRBV2 with TRBJ2-7; tentatively, D is TRBD2 (6 bases). The CDR3 runs to 15 residues. V dropped 1 base and J dropped 9 bases, with 19 bases sitting between them. From germline, CDR1 is SNHLY and CDR2 FYNNEI. CDR3 bases: TGTGCCAGCAGTGAAGATGGGGGGAGTGCTCTGGGGCAGTACTTC. Translating gives CASSEDGGSALGQYF.

In this sample, this clonotype turned up many times. The rearrangement joins TRBV7-2 to TRBJ2-1; D unresolved. In germline, CDR1 is SGHTA, CDR2 FQGNSA. This CDR3 spans 12 amino acids. The germline V and J ends were trimmed by 1 base and 8 bases, with 6 bases remaining between them. The CDR3 nucleotides read TGTGCCAGCAGCTTAGGCTGGGATGAGCAGTTCTTC. It translates to CASSLGWDEQFF. Using reference TRBV7-2 and TRBJ2-1 for the parts outside the CDR3, the full variable domain is GAGVSQSPSNKVTEKGKDVELRCDPISGHTALYWYRQSLGQGLEFLIYFQGNSAPDKSGLPSDRFSAERTGGSVSTLTIQRTQQEDSAVYLCASSLGWDEQFFGPGTRLTVL.

The chain is built from TRBV30 and TRBJ2-2; the match to TRBD2 covers 9 bases. From germline, CDR1 is GTSNPN and CDR2 SVGIG (reference sequence). There are 15 residues in the CDR3. J gave up 2 bases and V 4 bases, and 5 bases lay outside the gene matches. The chain's CDR3 is CAWISGSINTGELFF. The CDR3 region has the DNA TGTGCCTGGATTAGCGGGAGTATTAACACCGGGGAGCTGTTTTTT.

This clonotype was counted only a few times. This chain connects TRBV7-9 to TRBJ1-2, with D perhaps TRBD1 (5 bases). CDR1 and CDR2 (germline): SEHNR, FQNEAQ (reference sequence). This CDR3 region has 14 residues. V lost 1 base and J lost 4, with 10 bases in between. In DNA form, the CDR3 reads TGTGCCAGCAGCTTAGGCCCGGGGCTCTATGGCTACACCTTC. Residues: CASSLGPGLYGYTF.

In this sample, this clonotype turned up a few times. The chain links TRBV2 to TRBJ2-7; D remains ambiguous. Germline-derived CDR1 and CDR2 are SNHLY and FYNNEI. The CDR3 runs 13 residues. Trimming took 2 bases from V and 3 from J, leaving 8 bases between them. The CDR3: CASSEMQDYEQYF. In nucleotides, the CDR3 is TGTGCCAGCAGTGAAATGCAGGACTACGAGCAGTACTTC. Using reference TRBV2 and TRBJ2-7 for the parts outside the CDR3, the full variable domain is EPEVTQTPSHQVTQMGQEVILRCVPISNHLYFYWYRQILGQKVEFLVSFYNNEISEKSEIFDDQFSVERPDGSNFTLKIRSTKLEDSAMYFCASSEMQDYEQYFGPGTRLTVT.

The sample holds many counts of this clonotype. The chain recombines TRBV18 with TRBJ2-1; 15 nucleotides agree with TRBD2. Germline trimming cut 1 base from V and 0 bases from J; bases unmatched to any gene: 4. Germline V gene lookup returns CDR1 KGHSH and CDR2 LQKENI. The CDR3 runs 19 residues. CDR3 nucleotides: TGTGCCAGCTCACCACTGGGACTAGCGGGAGGAAGCTCCTACAATGAGCAGTTCTTC. It codes for CASSPLGLAGGSSYNEQFF.

This rearrangement joins TRBV11-2 to TRBJ2-2; D assignment may be TRBD1 or TRBD2 (5 bases each). This CDR3 has 15 residues. CDR1 and CDR2 (germline): SGHAT, FQNNGV. V lost 7 bases, J lost 4 bases, and 16 bases lay in between. The CDR3 DNA sequence: TGTGCCAGCAAATTCCGGGACGGAAGCACCGGGGAGCTGTTTTTT. Encoded protein: CASKFRDGSTGELFF.

V and J are TRBV20-1 and TRBJ2-1, with 12 bases aligning to TRBD2. CDR3 length: 14 amino acids. The V gene end was trimmed by 5 bases and the J gene end by 3 bases; junction bases not matched to a gene: 2. CDR1 is DFQATT and CDR2 is SNEGSKA in the germline V gene (reference sequence). The DNA of the CDR3 is TGCAGTGCTCGACTAGCGGGAGACTACAATGAGCAGTTCTTC. Translated: CSARLAGDYNEQFF.

A single count supports this clonotype. J is TRBJ1-5 and V is TRBV20-1; 8 bases align to TRBD1. Germline-derived CDR1 and CDR2 are DFQATT and SNEGSKA (reference sequence). Trimming took 2 bases from V and 5 from J; bases not matched to a gene: 2. This CDR3 region has 13 residues. The CDR3 loop reads CSARNRGDQPQHF. The CDR3 region has the DNA TGCAGTGCTAGAAACAGGGGGGATCAGCCCCAGCATTTT.

This clonotype came up a few times. The chain's CDR3 is CASSSTTGIYEQYF. DNA for the CDR3: TGCGCCAGCAGCTCTACTACAGGGATCTACGAGCAGTACTTC. The chain uses TRBV5-1 and TRBJ2-7; D possibly corresponds to TRBD1 (6 bases). The CDR3 length is 14 residues. With 3 bases removed from V and 3 bases from J, the gap between germline ends came to 13 bases. Germline CDR1 is SGHRS and CDR2 is YFSETQ. Combining the CDR3 with reference TRBV5-1 and TRBJ2-7 gives the whole variable domain KAGVTQTPRYLIKTRGQQVTLSCSPISGHRSVSWYQQTPGQGLQFLFEYFSETQRNKGNFPGRFSGRQFSNSRSEMNVSTLELGDSALYLCASSSTTGIYEQYFGPGTRLTVT.

This clonotype was found many times. The V gene is TRBV28, the J gene TRBJ1-2; D gene unclear. Germline V gene lookup returns CDR1 MDHEN and CDR2 SYDVKM. This CDR3 is built from 15 residues. Trimming took 2 bases from V and 5 from J, leaving 15 bases between them. CDR3 loop: CASSLGPDPSYGYTF. The CDR3, as DNA: TGTGCCAGCAGTTTAGGCCCCGACCCCTCGTATGGCTACACCTTC.

This clonotype has just a few counts. The gene calls are TRBV12-3 or TRBV12-4 and TRBJ2-7, with D hard to call. The CDR3 totals 15 residues. Trimming shortened V by 0 bases and J by 2 bases, and 11 bases separated the two germline ends. CDR3 region: CASSLAWRTPYEQYF. DNA of the CDR3: TGTGCCAGCAGTTTAGCTTGGCGGACCCCCTACGAGCAGTACTTC.

This clonotype showed up many times. The chain has TRBV2 and TRBJ2-7, with TRBD2 matching 9 bases. Per the germline V gene, CDR1 is SNHLY and CDR2 is FYNNEI. The ends lost 5 bases at V and 2 bases at J; junction bases unmatched: 10. CDR3 length equals 16 residues. The CDR3 sequence: CASSITNSGRPYEQYF. CDR3 in DNA: TGTGCCAGCAGTATTACTAATAGCGGGAGACCCTACGAGCAGTACTTC.

This clonotype appeared many times. The rearrangement uses TRBV20-1 and TRBJ2-7; 14 bases map to TRBD2. The CDR3 is 14 amino acids. CDR1 is DFQATT and CDR2 is SNEGSKA in the germline V gene (reference sequence). The J segment lost 3 bases and the V segment lost 7 bases, leaving 5 bases of the junction unmatched. The DNA for the CDR3 is TGCAGTGTGAGACTAGCGGGAGGGGGCTACGAGCAGTACTTC. Translated, it gives CSVRLAGGGYEQYF.

The rearrangement joins TRBV7-9 to TRBJ2-1, with 12 positions matching TRBD2. This CDR3 spans 15 amino acids. Germline V CDR1 and CDR2: SEHNR, FQNEAQ (reference sequence). V trimming: 1 base; J trimming: 8 bases; junction bases outside the gene matches: 3. The CDR3 is CASSLVLAGGDEQFF. The CDR3 coding sequence is TGTGCCAGCAGCTTAGTACTAGCGGGAGGTGATGAGCAGTTCTTC.

J is TRBJ2-1 and V is TRBV6-5; the match to TRBD2 covers 9 bases. The junction had 17 bases not matched to a gene; V was cut back by 5 bases and J by 12 bases. CDR3 length: 16 amino acids. Germline CDR1 MNHEY, CDR2 SVGAGI. The CDR3 DNA follows: TGTGCCAGCAGTCCCTCGGTCAGCGGGAGGTACCATTCGCAGTTCTTC. Translating gives CASSPSVSGRYHSQFF.

The table lists this clonotype with many counts. The gene calls are TRBV13 and TRBJ2-7; perhaps TRBD2 as D (6 bases). Trimming left V 5 bases short and J 2 bases short, with 10 bases between. There are 13 residues in the CDR3. The germline V gene has CDR1 PRHDT and CDR2 FYEKMQ (reference sequence). CDR3 residues: CASSPGLTYEQYF. The CDR3 DNA reads TGTGCCAGCAGCCCGGGACTCACCTACGAGCAGTACTTC.

This clonotype was observed a handful of times. This chain uses TRBV6-2 or TRBV6-3 with TRBJ2-1; maybe TRBD2 (6 bases). CDR3 size: 13 residues. CDR1 is MNHEY, CDR2 SVGEGT, per germline. The V end lost 6 bases, the J end lost 6 bases, and 12 bases lay between the germline ends. The chain's CDR3 is CASRIGRINEQFF. CDR3 DNA sequence: TGTGCCAGCAGGATCGGGAGAATCAATGAGCAGTTCTTC.

With respect to this clonotype: A read error is possible here, since a much larger clone lies one base away. This is likely a read error, given that the CDR3 carries no conserved phenylalanine or tryptophan at its end. The chain combines TRBV7-2 with TRBJ2-5; 8 bases line up with TRBD2. V trimming: 4 bases; J trimming: 5 bases; junction bases outside the gene matches: 9. CDR1 is SGHTA and CDR2 is FQGNSA in the germline V gene. The length of the CDR3 is 15 residues. Written as DNA, the CDR3 is TGTGCCAGCAGCTATTACCGGGGGGGCAGGGAGACCCAGTACCTC. Its protein is CASSYYRGGRETQYL.

The chain employs TRBV18 and TRBJ1-2; D remains unclear. V lost 2 bases, J lost 4 bases, and 14 bases lay in between. This CDR3 region has 15 residues. Germline CDR1 reads KGHSH; CDR2 reads LQKENI. CDR3 in amino acids: CASSPKLESGYGYTF. CDR3 in DNA: TGTGCCAGCTCACCAAAACTGGAATCGGGCTATGGCTACACCTTC.

This clonotype appeared a few times. The chain uses TRBV3-1 and TRBJ2-5, with unresolved D. The germline gives CDR1 LGHDT, CDR2 YNNKEL (reference sequence). Trimming cost V 0 bases and J 6 bases, with 17 bases left between them. The CDR3 runs 16 residues. CDR3 bases: TGTGCCAGCAGCCAAGAAGTCACGGCTACCTTAAAGACCCAGTACTTC. Its translation: CASSQEVTATLKTQYF.

The chain uses TRBV28 and TRBJ2-7; possibly TRBD2 for D (5 bases). Trimming shortened V by 10 bases and J by 3 bases, and 19 bases separated the two germline ends. This CDR3 is 14 amino acids long. The germline CDR1 and CDR2 sequences are MDHEN and SYDVKM. DNA for the CDR3: TGTGCCACGACGACAACTAGGACGGGCTACGAGCAGTACTTC. Its protein product is CATTTTRTGYEQYF.

The chain recombines TRBV7-2 with TRBJ2-5; D gene ambiguous. CDR1 is SGHTA and CDR2 is FQGNSA in the germline V gene. The CDR3 is 15 amino acids. The ends were cut back, 2 bases at V and 1 base at J, with 11 bases in the middle. The CDR3 nucleotides are TGTGCCAGCAGCTTATGGCCAGCTCCCCAAGAGACCCAGTACTTC. Protein sequence: CASSLWPAPQETQYF.

This clonotype was seen at least ten times. The gene calls are TRBV7-9 and TRBJ1-1; D gene ambiguous. CDR3 size: 13 residues. Germline V gene data show CDR1 as SEHNR and CDR2 as FQNEAQ (reference sequence). V was trimmed by 4 bases and J by 9 bases, leaving 15 bases between them. The CDR3 protein is CASSSNTRRKAFF. CDR3 in DNA: TGTGCCAGCAGCTCCAATACCAGGAGGAAAGCTTTCTTT.